In this sample, the clone carrying this T cell receptor (beta chain) turned up a few times. The data were obtained in a study of regulatory T cells in long-lasting Graves disease. Time point denoted: persistent/refractory GD, antithyroid drugs over 5 years with positive TRAb. Researchers made the TCR library from RNA that was extracted from PBMCs. It was an endocrinology department in Xi'an, China, that provided the patients. CDR3 regions were amplified by Arm-PCR using iRepertoire HTBI primers to build TCR beta libraries. TCRdb itself ran the multiplex PCR reads through MiXCR, one entry per CDR3 protein. The repertoire has a few hundred thousand distinct CDR3 sequences, 23% of them found once; the top ten carry about a quarter. The receptor's source is a female donor with Graves disease. The sample consisted of peripheral blood mononuclear cells (PBMCs), taken when the disease was refractory, from a patient treated with antithyroid drugs.

The CDR3 DNA reads TGCAGTGCTAAGTTTTTGGGAGACGACACCGGGGAGCTGTTTTTT. Its protein is CSAKFLGDDTGELFF. The chain is built from TRBV20-1 and TRBJ2-2, with D tentatively TRBD2 (5 bases). From germline, CDR1 is DFQATT and CDR2 SNEGSKA (reference sequence). This CDR3 has 15 residues. V was cut by 4 bases and J by 3 bases, with 15 bases left in between.